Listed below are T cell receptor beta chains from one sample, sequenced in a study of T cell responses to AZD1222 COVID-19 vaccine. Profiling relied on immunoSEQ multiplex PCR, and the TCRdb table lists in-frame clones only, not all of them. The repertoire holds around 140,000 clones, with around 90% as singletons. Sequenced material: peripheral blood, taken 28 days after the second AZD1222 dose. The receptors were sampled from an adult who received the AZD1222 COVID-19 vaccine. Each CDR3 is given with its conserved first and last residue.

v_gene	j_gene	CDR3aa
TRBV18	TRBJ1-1	CASSPGQGYEAFF
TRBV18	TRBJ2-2	CASSPPTVTGELFF
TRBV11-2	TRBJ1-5	CASSLGHGNQPQHF
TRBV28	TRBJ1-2	CASSVPGSRYGYTF
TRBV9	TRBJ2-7	CASSPRAGRVYEQYF
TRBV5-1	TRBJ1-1	CASSLTLDRKAFF
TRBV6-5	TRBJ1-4	CASSYRLASTNEKLFF
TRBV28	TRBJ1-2	CAITRGTRNYGYTF
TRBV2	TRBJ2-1	CASKASGALVGEQFF
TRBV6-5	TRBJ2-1	CASSPEVTSEQFF
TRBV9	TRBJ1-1	CASSVATGGSPEAFF
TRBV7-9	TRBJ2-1	CASSFLNNEQFF
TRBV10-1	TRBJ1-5	CAGSESRSLGYSNQPQHF
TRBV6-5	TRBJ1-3	CASSYSNSAGNTIYF
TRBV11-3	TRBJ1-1	CASSLDSRENTEAFF
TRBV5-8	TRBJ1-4	CASSSTGSFNEKLFF
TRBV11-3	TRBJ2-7	CASSPGEGGSYEQYF
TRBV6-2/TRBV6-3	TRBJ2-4	CASSWTDRELLLAKNIQYF
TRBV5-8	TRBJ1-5	CASSYGQSNQPQHF
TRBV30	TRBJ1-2	CAWSPDRGGGYTF
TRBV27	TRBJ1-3	CASKRTNGNTIYF
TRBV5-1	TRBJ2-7	CASSLEYGSLEQYF
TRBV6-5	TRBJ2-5	CASRLQGGDATQYF
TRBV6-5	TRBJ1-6	CASSYSSEGRSPLHF
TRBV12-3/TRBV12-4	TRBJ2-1	CASSLRNEQFF
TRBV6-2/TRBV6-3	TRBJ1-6	CASSYLSGSPLHF
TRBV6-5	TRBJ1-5	CASSTGQGGNQPQHF
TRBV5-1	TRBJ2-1	CASSFLGGSNEQFF
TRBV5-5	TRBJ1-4	CASTLLQGIQNEKLFF
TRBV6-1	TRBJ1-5	CASSEAGGPRPQHF
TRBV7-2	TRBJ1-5	CASSLVLSSNQPQHF
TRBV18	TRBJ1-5	CASSPQRGTEDNQPQHF
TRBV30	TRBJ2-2	CAWSVLLGGELFF
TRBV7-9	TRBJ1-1	CASSFGQSNTEAFF
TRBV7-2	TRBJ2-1	CASSLTSGTGVSYNEQFF
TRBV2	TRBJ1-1	CASSAETNTEAFF
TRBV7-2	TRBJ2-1	CASSLGSSGHNEQFF
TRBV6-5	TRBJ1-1	CASSYLSRNTEAFF
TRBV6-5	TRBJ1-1	CASSTGVVRTEAFF
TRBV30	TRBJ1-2	CAWTGAYGYTF
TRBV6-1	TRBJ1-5	CASSEVGTGNQPQHF
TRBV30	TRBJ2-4	CAWSLPPNIQYF
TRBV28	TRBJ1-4	CASSFGTLGEKLFF
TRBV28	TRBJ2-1	CASSIQTGGNFF
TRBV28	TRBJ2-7	CASSLPGGPWEQYF
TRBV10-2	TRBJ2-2	CASSPSLAGLTGELFF
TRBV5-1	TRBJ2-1	CASSPQTSGAFYNEQFF
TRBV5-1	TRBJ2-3	CASSSGARTDTQYF
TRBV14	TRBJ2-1	CASSQVTGGRGEQFF
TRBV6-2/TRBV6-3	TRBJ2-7	CASSYSPAWQGAHEQYF
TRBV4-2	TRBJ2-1	CASSQEGDTYNEQFF
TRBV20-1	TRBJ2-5	CSASPLAGGETQYF
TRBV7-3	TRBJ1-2	CASRPNPGIDGYTF
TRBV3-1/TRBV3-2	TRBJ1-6	CASSQRAGQLNSPLHF
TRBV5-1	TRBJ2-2	CASSLAPQGSNTGELFF